This T cell receptor (beta chain) is drawn from a study of Ad26.COV2.S vaccination and SARS-CoV-2 variants. As for the study in general: Ad26.COV2.S, an intramuscular injection, was given once or twice 56 days apart.

The treatment denotes: around 19 received Ad26.COV2.S at low or high dose, single or two shots; roughly five received placebo; per-sample allocation not given. Day 63 after the first vaccine or placebo injection was the time point for sampling. The table lists this clone with a count of one. Its antigen is still unknown. The assay was immunoSEQ multiplex PCR, and TCRdb's table has in-frame clones only and misses some. The table has about 480,000 clones, roughly 85% seen once. V lost 1 base to trimming and J lost 5 bases, with 6 bases between them. Germline lookup yields CDR1 MNHNY and CDR2 SVGAGI (reference sequence). The CDR3 is made up of 12 amino acids. Broader study findings: Vaccinees and placebo recipients showed similar non-spike TCR breadth. Possibly, TCR breadth and depth analyses underestimated total T cell responses. Relative to placebo recipients, vaccine recipients exhibited elevated spike-specific TCR breadth.

This clonotype was sampled from a person aged 18-65 years who received the Ad26.COV2.S COVID-19 vaccine or a placebo. The sample consisted of peripheral blood, taken in a trial of Ad26.COV2.S vaccine versus placebo. The chain joins TRBV6-6 to TRBJ2-7; D unclear. Written as DNA, the CDR3 is TGTGCCAGCAGTTACTTAGGGAACGAGCAGTACTTC. It translates to CASSYLGNEQYF.